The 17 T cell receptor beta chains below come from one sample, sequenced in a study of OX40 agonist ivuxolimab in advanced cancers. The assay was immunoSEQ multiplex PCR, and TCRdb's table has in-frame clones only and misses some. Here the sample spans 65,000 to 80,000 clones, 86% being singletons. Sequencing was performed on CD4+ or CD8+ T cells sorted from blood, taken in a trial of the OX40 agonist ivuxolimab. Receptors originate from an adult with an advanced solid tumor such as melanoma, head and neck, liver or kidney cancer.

DNA of the CDR3: TGCGCCAGCAGCGCGGGGCAGGCGGGTGTTGGTGGCTACACCTTC. It translates to CASSAGQAGVGGYTF. The chain combines TRBV5-1 with TRBJ1-2; weak D call: TRBD1 (5 bases). The CDR3 sequence is 15 residues long. The V and J ends lost 4 bases and 7 bases respectively, with 20 bases between them. Germline V gene lookup returns CDR1 SGHRS and CDR2 YFSETQ.

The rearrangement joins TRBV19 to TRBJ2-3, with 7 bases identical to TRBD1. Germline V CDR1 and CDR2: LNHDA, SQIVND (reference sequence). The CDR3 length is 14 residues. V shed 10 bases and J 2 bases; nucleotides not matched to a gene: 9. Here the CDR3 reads CAISTQGPTDTQYF. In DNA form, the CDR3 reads TGTGCCATCTCGACACAGGGGCCCACAGATACGCAGTATTTT.

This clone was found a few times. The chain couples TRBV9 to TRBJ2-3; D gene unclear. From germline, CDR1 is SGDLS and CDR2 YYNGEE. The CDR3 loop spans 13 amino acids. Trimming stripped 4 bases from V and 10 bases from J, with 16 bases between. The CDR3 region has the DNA TGTGCCAGCAGCTCGGACCTTTTAAGGGCGCAGTATTTT. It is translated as CASSSDLLRAQYF.

The CDR3 sequence is CASSLNGLPNPTPLHF. CDR3 in DNA: TGTGCCAGCAGCTTAAACGGACTCCCCAACCCTACACCCCTCCACTTT. The rearrangement links TRBV7-3 to TRBJ1-6; D is unclear. The CDR3 spans 16 residues. Deletions cut 1 base from V and 11 bases from J, with 18 bases between. Germline-derived CDR1 and CDR2 are SGHTA and FQGTGA.

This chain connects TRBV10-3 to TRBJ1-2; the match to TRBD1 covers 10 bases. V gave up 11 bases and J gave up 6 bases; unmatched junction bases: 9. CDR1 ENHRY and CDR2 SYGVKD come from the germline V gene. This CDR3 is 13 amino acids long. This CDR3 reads CAVRQGALDGYTF. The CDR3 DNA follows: TGTGCCGTCCGACAGGGGGCATTAGATGGCTACACCTTC.

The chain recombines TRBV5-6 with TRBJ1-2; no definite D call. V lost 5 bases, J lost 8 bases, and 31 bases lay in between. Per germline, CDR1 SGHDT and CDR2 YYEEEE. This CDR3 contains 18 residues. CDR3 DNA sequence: TGTGCCAGCAGTCCGGGCCCCGGACCATATGGCCCCGGGCAGGGCTACACCTTC. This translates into CASSPGPGPYGPGQGYTF. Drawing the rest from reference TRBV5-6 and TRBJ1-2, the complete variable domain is DAGVTQSPTHLIKTRGQQVTLRCSPKSGHDTVSWYQQALGQGPQFIFQYYEEEERQRGNFPDRFSGHQFPNYSSELNVNALLLGDSALYLCASSPGPGPYGPGQGYTFGSGTRLTVV.

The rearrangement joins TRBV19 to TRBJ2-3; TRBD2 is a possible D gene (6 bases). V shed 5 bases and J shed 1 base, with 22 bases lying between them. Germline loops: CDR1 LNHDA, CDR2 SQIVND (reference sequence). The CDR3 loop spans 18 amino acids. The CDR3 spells CASSLARGIVSRTDTQYF. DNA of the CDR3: TGTGCCAGTAGTCTAGCCCGGGGGATCGTTAGCCGCACAGATACGCAGTATTTT. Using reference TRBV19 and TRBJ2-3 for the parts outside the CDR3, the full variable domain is DGGITQSPKYLFRKEGQNVTLSCEQNLNHDAMYWYRQDPGQGLRLIYYSQIVNDFQKGDIAEGYSVSREKKESFPLTVTSAQKNPTAFYLCASSLARGIVSRTDTQYFGPGTRLTVL.

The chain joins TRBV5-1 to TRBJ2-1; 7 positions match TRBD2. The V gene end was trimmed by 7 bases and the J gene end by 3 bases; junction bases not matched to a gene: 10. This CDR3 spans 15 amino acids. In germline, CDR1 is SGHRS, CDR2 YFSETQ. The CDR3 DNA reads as TGCGCCAGCCGTAGGGGCGGGAGTGGCTACAATGAGCAGTTCTTC. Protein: CASRRGGSGYNEQFF. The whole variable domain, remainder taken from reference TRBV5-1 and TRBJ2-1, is KAGVTQTPRYLIKTRGQQVTLSCSPISGHRSVSWYQQTPGQGLQFLFEYFSETQRNKGNFPGRFSGRQFSNSRSEMNVSTLELGDSALYLCASRRGGSGYNEQFFGPGTRLTVL.

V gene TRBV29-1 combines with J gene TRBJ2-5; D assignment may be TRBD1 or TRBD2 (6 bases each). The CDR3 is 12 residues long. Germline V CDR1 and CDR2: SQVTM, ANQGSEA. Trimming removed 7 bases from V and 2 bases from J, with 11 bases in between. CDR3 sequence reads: CSGGGQQETQYF. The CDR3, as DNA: TGCAGCGGGGGAGGACAGCAAGAGACCCAGTACTTC.

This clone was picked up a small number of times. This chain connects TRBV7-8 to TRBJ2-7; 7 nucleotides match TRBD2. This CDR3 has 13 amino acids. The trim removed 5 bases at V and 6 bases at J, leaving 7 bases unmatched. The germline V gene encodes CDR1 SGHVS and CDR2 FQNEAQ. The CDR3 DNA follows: TGTGCCAGCAGCCAGGGACTATGGGGCGAGCAGTACTTC. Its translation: CASSQGLWGEQYF.

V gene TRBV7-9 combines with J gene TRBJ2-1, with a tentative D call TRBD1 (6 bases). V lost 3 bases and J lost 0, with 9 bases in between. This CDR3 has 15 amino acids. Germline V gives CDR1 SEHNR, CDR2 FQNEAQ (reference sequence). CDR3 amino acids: CASSLGHRSYNEQFF. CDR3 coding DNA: TGTGCCAGCAGCTTGGGACACCGCTCCTACAATGAGCAGTTCTTC.

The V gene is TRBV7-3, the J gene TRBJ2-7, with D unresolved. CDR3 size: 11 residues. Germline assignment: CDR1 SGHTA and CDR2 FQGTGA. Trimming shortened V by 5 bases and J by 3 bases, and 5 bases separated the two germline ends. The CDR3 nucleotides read TGTGCCAGCAGCCGCAACTACGAGCAGTACTTC. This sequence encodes CASSRNYEQYF.

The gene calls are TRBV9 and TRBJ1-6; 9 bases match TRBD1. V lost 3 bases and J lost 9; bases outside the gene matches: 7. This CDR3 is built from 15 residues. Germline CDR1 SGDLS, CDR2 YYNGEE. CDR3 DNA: TGTGCCAGCAGCGCGGGAGGGACAGGGATTTCACCCCTCCACTTT. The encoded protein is CASSAGGTGISPLHF.

The CDR3 DNA reads TGTGCCAGCAGCACGGACAGGGCAAGCTCCTACAATGAGCAGTTCTTC. It translates to CASSTDRASSYNEQFF. The genes are TRBV7-2 and TRBJ2-1; 8 positions agree with TRBD1. The germline CDR1 and CDR2 sequences are SGHTA and FQGNSA. V lost 5 bases, J lost 0 bases, and 6 bases stayed unmatched. The CDR3 contains 16 residues.

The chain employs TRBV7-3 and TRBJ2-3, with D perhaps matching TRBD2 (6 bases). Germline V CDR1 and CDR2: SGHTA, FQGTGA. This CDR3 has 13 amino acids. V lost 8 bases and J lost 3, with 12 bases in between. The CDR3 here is CASGTGGTDTQYF. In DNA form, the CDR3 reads TGTGCCAGCGGGACTGGGGGGACAGATACGCAGTATTTT.

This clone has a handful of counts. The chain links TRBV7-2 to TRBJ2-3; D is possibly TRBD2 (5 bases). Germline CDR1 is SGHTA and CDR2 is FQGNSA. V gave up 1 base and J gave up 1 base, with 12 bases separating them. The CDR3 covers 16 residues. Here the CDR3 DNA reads TGTGCCAGCAGCTTAGGGGTGAGCGGACGCACAGATACGCAGTATTTT. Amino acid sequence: CASSLGVSGRTDTQYF.

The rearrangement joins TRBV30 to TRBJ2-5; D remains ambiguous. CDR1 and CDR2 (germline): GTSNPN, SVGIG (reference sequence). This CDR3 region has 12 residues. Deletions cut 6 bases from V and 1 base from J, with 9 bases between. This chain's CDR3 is CACHTSQETQYF. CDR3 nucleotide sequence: TGTGCCTGCCACACGTCCCAAGAGACCCAGTACTTC.